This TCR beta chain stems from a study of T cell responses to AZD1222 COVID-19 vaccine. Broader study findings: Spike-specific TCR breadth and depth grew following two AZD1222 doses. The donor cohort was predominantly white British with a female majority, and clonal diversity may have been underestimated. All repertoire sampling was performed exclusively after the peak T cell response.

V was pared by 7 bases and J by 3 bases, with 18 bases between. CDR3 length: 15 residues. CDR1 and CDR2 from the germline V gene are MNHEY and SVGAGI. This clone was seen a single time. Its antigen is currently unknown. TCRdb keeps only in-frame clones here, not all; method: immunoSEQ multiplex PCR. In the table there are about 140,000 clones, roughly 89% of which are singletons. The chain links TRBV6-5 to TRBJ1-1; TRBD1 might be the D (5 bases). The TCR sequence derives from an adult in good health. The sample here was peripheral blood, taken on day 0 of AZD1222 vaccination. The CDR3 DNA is TGTGCCAGCACCAGAAGGTGGGGCGGGGACACTGAAGCTTTCTTT. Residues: CASTRRWGGDTEAFF.